The table lists the clone carrying this T cell receptor (beta chain) with many counts. Its specificity is not known. TCRdb passed the 5' RACE reads through MiXCR, listing each CDR3 protein once. The repertoire has about 73,000 distinct CDR3 sequences, approximately 7.5% of them found once; the top ten carry approximately 42%. This record comes from a study of T cells after yellow fever vaccination. V was cut by 4 bases and J by 7 bases, with 10 bases left in between. CDR1 is LGHDT, CDR2 YNNKEL, per germline (reference sequence). The CDR3 is 12 amino acids. General study results and limits: The study re-detected most primary-vaccination clones after the booster (roughly 96% CD4, 88% CD8).

J is TRBJ1-1 and V is TRBV3-1; no definite D call. The TCR sequence derives from a man younger than 45 who received the YFV17D yellow fever vaccine. The sequences come from CD8+ T cells sorted from PBMCs, collected on the day of the yellow fever booster vaccination. The CDR3 is CASSLVLGEAFF. CDR3 bases: TGTGCCAGCAGCCTGGTCCTCGGTGAAGCTTTCTTT.